In its sample, the clone carrying this T cell receptor (beta chain) was seen many times. Its specificity is unknown. This entry comes from a study of human T cells and chemical hapten exposure. Study conclusions and caveats: No alteration of TCRs above 1 in 1000 frequency was seen with DPC sensitization. Relative to control repertoires, expanded TCRs gave rise to significantly more large CDR3 similarity clusters.

Each CDR3 protein is one row after TCRdb ran MiXCR on the RACE reads. The data show fewer than 60,000 distinct CDR3 sequences, with less than 10% seen just once and around 4.5% held by the top ten. The time point was: patch test 1, 2 weeks after DPC sensitization. Sample treatment: therapeutic diphenylcyclopropenone sensitization with weekly scalp DPC. Ahead of applying each patch test, blood was sampled. The sequencing used whole blood, collected in connection with sensitization to the hapten diphenylcyclopropenone (DPC). The TCR originated in a woman between 50 and 59 years old with alopecia areata. Some clones in this sample may be carry-over from other donors' samples.

CDR3 sequence (DNA): TGTGCCACCAGCACCCCGGGTATGGGCAAGAATGAGCAGTTCTTC. It encodes CATSTPGMGKNEQFF. The rearrangement links TRBV15 to TRBJ2-1; D gene uncertain. CDR1 and CDR2 from the germline V gene are LNHNV and YYDKDF (reference sequence). V was shortened by 4 bases and J by 7 bases, with 17 bases between the two germline ends. The CDR3 is made up of 15 amino acids.